The 23 T cell receptor beta chains in this list originate from one sample, sequenced in a study of blood T cells in healthy people across ages. A second roughly 6 to 11 cycle PCR used barcoded and J-beta primers. MiXCR, applied by TCRdb to the 5' RACE reads, yields one record per CDR3 protein. The sample yields roughly 1.5 million distinct CDR3 sequences, roughly two fifths seen once. Sequenced sample: blood. Receptor source: a woman younger than 30 in good health.

The chain is built from TRBV29-1 and TRBJ1-1; D is unresolved. This CDR3 comprises 14 residues. Germline assignment: CDR1 SQVTM and CDR2 ANQGSEA. The CDR3 DNA reads TGCAGTGCGAGAGGCCAGTCCTTACGCACTGAAGCTTTCTTT. Translating gives CSARGQSLRTEAFF.

This clonotype was detected only once. J is TRBJ1-2 and V is TRBV7-9, with 9 bases identical to TRBD1. The trim removed 3 bases at V and 4 bases at J, leaving 6 bases unmatched. Germline V CDR1 and CDR2: SEHNR, FQNEAQ (reference sequence). This CDR3 is built from 15 residues. The CDR3 nucleotides read TGTGCCAGCAGCTTGGGGACAGGGAATTTCTATGGCTACACCTTC. It yields the protein CASSLGTGNFYGYTF. The variable domain in full, completed from reference TRBV7-9 and TRBJ1-2, reads DTGVSQNPRHKITKRGQNVTFRCDPISEHNRLYWYRQTLGQGPEFLTYFQNEAQLEKSRLLSDRFSAERPKGSFSTLEIQRTEQGDSAMYLCASSLGTGNFYGYTFGSGTRLTVV.

The chain combines TRBV29-1 with TRBJ1-1, with D tentatively TRBD1 (5 bases). CDR3 length equals 14 residues. The V end was cut by 6 bases, the J end by 4 bases, with 18 bases between. CDR1 is SQVTM, CDR2 ANQGSEA, per germline. The CDR3 reads CSVANSGLRTEAFF. DNA of the CDR3: TGCAGCGTCGCAAATTCAGGGCTTCGCACTGAAGCTTTCTTT.

The chain uses TRBV14 and TRBJ2-5; no definite D call. The V gene's germline CDR1 is SGHDN and CDR2 FVKESK. Trimming removed 0 bases from V and 11 bases from J, with 22 bases in between. The CDR3 totals 16 residues. The CDR3 DNA sequence: TGTGCCAGCAGCCAAGATCCCCGAGGCAGCTACAATGAGCAGTACTTC. Translation gives CASSQDPRGSYNEQYF.

The V and J genes are TRBV7-2 and TRBJ1-5; the match to TRBD1 covers 8 bases. The germline V gene has CDR1 SGHTA and CDR2 FQGNSA. The CDR3 has 16 residues. J lost 3 bases, V lost 1 base, and 5 bases had no gene match. Written as DNA, the CDR3 is TGTGCCAGCAGCTTAGAGTCGACAGGGGTCAATCAGCCCCAGCATTTT. Protein sequence: CASSLESTGVNQPQHF.

The chain links TRBV29-1 to TRBJ2-1; weak D call: TRBD2 (6 bases). The J call may be faulty, since TRBJ2-7 better matches the DNA end. CDR1 is SQVTM and CDR2 is ANQGSEA in the germline V gene. The CDR3 sequence is 14 residues long. DNA for the CDR3: TGCAGCGTTGAAGGGCTAGCGAGAGTACATGAGCAGTACTTC. The encoded protein is CSVEGLARVHEQYF.

The rearrangement joins TRBV27 to TRBJ1-1; maybe TRBD1 (5 bases). The germline V and J ends were trimmed by 3 bases and 8 bases, with 13 bases remaining between them. The CDR3 totals 13 residues. Germline-derived CDR1 and CDR2 are MNHEY and SMNVEV (reference sequence). The CDR3 sequence is CASSFRGTEEAFF. The CDR3 coding sequence is TGTGCCAGCAGTTTTCGGGGGACCGAGGAAGCTTTCTTT.

This clonotype was seen a handful of times. The chain employs TRBV28 and TRBJ1-2; D remains ambiguous. Germline assignment: CDR1 MDHEN and CDR2 SYDVKM. The V end lost 4 bases, the J end lost 4 bases, and 22 bases lay between the germline ends. The CDR3 consists of 17 residues. The CDR3 is CASSSTFYRSFAYGYTF. The CDR3 coding sequence is TGTGCCAGCAGTTCTACGTTTTACAGATCGTTCGCCTATGGCTACACCTTC.

This chain joins TRBV10-3 and TRBJ2-7, with 9 positions matching TRBD2. V dropped 6 bases and J dropped 0; count of bases not matched to a gene: 15. The CDR3 length is 18 residues. Germline CDR1 and CDR2: ENHRY and SYGVKD. CDR3 in amino acids: CAISRVGSASGASYEQYF. The DNA of the CDR3 is TGTGCCATCAGCCGCGTTGGGTCAGCTAGCGGGGCCTCCTACGAGCAGTACTTC.

V is TRBV7-9 and J is TRBJ1-1; a possible D gene is TRBD1 (6 bases). The ends were cut back, 5 bases at V and 4 bases at J, with 11 bases in the middle. The CDR3 has 13 amino acids. Germline-derived CDR1 and CDR2 are SEHNR and FQNEAQ (reference sequence). CDR3 amino acids: CASSRDTGTEAFF. The CDR3 DNA is TGTGCCAGCAGCAGGGACACCGGCACTGAAGCTTTCTTT. Variable domain in full (rest from reference TRBV7-9 and TRBJ1-1): DTGVSQNPRHKITKRGQNVTFRCDPISEHNRLYWYRQTLGQGPEFLTYFQNEAQLEKSRLLSDRFSAERPKGSFSTLEIQRTEQGDSAMYLCASSRDTGTEAFFGQGTRLTVV.

A word on this clonotype: Sequence at one end of the junction differs from germline and may be a read error. The chain is built from TRBV20-1 and TRBJ2-3; D unresolved. The CDR3 is 13 amino acids. Germline lookup yields CDR1 DFQATT and CDR2 SNEGSKA (reference sequence). CDR3 nucleotide sequence: TGCAGTGCAAGAGCGCCTAGCACAGATACGCAGTATTTT. This gives the protein CSARAPSTDTQYF.

This clonotype was seen a single time. The gene calls are TRBV4-2 and TRBJ2-2; 14 bases are a match to TRBD2. In germline, CDR1 is LGHNA, CDR2 YNFKEQ. V was clipped by 3 bases and J by 5 bases; unmatched bases: 5. This CDR3 is built from 17 residues. CDR3 region: CASSHGTSGSETGELFF. The CDR3 DNA reads as TGTGCCAGCAGCCATGGGACTAGCGGGAGTGAAACCGGGGAGCTGTTTTTT.

V is TRBV4-1 and J is TRBJ2-5; the D gene is possibly TRBD2 (7 bases). V was clipped by 0 bases and J by 4 bases, with 15 bases between them. Germline CDR1 reads MGHRA; CDR2 reads YSYEKL. CDR3 length: 16 amino acids. The chain's CDR3 is CASSQDTHGGAETQYF. The CDR3 DNA reads TGCGCCAGCAGCCAAGACACCCATGGGGGGGCAGAGACCCAGTACTTC.

The rearrangement joins TRBV6-2 or TRBV6-3 to TRBJ2-5, with D tentatively TRBD1 (5 bases). CDR3 length: 12 amino acids. V lost 6 bases, J lost 7 bases, and 12 bases lay in between. CDR1 is MNHEY, CDR2 SVGEGT, per germline. CDR3 region: CASRTRVGTQYF. CDR3 bases: TGTGCCAGCAGGACCAGGGTGGGGACCCAGTACTTC.

This chain uses TRBV5-4 with TRBJ1-1, with 9 bases aligning to TRBD1. Trimming at V came to 4 bases and at J to 0 bases, leaving 10 bases not matched to a gene. Germline V gene lookup returns CDR1 SGHNT and CDR2 YYREEE (reference sequence). The CDR3 sequence is 17 residues long. The CDR3 protein is CASSVGQGLRMNTEAFF. In nucleotides, the CDR3 is TGTGCCAGCAGCGTGGGACAGGGCCTCCGAATGAACACTGAAGCTTTCTTT. Together with reference TRBV5-4 and TRBJ1-1, the CDR3 gives the full variable domain: ETGVTQSPTHLIKTRGQQVTLRCSSQSGHNTVSWYQQALGQGPQFIFQYYREEENGRGNFPPRFSGLQFPNYSSELNVNALELDDSALYLCASSVGQGLRMNTEAFFGQGTRLTVV.

This clonotype was recorded a few times. J is TRBJ1-2 and V is TRBV30; D gene uncertain. Germline loops: CDR1 GTSNPN, CDR2 SVGIG (reference sequence). The CDR3 loop spans 12 amino acids. Trimming removed 0 bases at V and 6 bases at J, with 8 bases between. As DNA, the CDR3 is TGTGCCTGGAGTGTACTAGTGAATGGCTACACCTTC. It yields the protein CAWSVLVNGYTF.

This chain uses TRBV7-9 with TRBJ2-6; D not certain. This CDR3 has 14 residues. V lost 5 bases and J lost 0, with 5 bases in between. CDR1 SEHNR and CDR2 FQNEAQ come from the germline V gene (reference sequence). The CDR3 region is CASSHFSGANVLTF. The CDR3 nucleotides are TGTGCCAGCAGCCACTTCTCTGGGGCCAACGTCCTGACTTTC.

Comments on this clonotype: A far larger clone differs by one base, so this is likely a read error. The rearrangement joins TRBV7-2 to TRBJ2-3, with 7 bases that match TRBD2. The germline V gene encodes CDR1 SGHTA and CDR2 FQGNSA. This CDR3 region has 13 residues. The CDR3: CASILGRGDTQYF. The CDR3 nucleotides are TGTGCCAGCATCTTAGGGAGGGGAGATACGCAGTATTTT. Variable domain in full (rest from reference TRBV7-2 and TRBJ2-3): GAGVSQSPSNKVTEKGKDVELRCDPISGHTALYWYRQSLGQGLEFLIYFQGNSAPDKSGLPSDRFSAERTGGSVSTLTIQRTQQEDSAVYLCASILGRGDTQYFGPGTRLTVL.

This clonotype has more than one count but fewer than ten. V is TRBV5-1 and J is TRBJ2-5; TRBD2 might be the D (5 bases). The V end lost 2 bases, the J end lost 1 base, and 12 bases lay between the germline ends. CDR1 is SGHRS and CDR2 is YFSETQ in the germline V gene. The CDR3 totals 15 residues. CDR3 protein: CASSFREPTQETQYF. As DNA, the CDR3 is TGCGCCAGCAGCTTCCGGGAACCCACCCAAGAGACCCAGTACTTC.

The chain links TRBV6-6 to TRBJ1-5, with D maybe TRBD1 (6 bases). CDR1 MNHNY and CDR2 SVGAGI come from the germline V gene (reference sequence). Trimming pared 6 bases from V and 4 bases from J, leaving 16 bases between. The CDR3 length is 15 residues. The CDR3 bases are TGTGCCAGCAGGGCTCGACAGGTTCGGAATCAGCCCCAGCATTTT. It specifies CASRARQVRNQPQHF.

CDR3 in DNA: TGTGCCAGCAGCTCCCCTACTAGCGGGGGGCTCTCCTACAATGAGCAGTTCTTC. This encodes CASSSPTSGGLSYNEQFF. This rearrangement joins TRBV7-9 to TRBJ2-1; TRBD2 matches at 12 bases. The CDR3 length is 18 residues. The V and J ends lost 4 bases and 0 bases, in that order; junction bases with no gene match: 7. Germline V gene lookup returns CDR1 SEHNR and CDR2 FQNEAQ (reference sequence). The entire variable domain, with the rest obtained from reference TRBV7-9 and TRBJ2-1, is as follows: DTGVSQNPRHKITKRGQNVTFRCDPISEHNRLYWYRQTLGQGPEFLTYFQNEAQLEKSRLLSDRFSAERPKGSFSTLEIQRTEQGDSAMYLCASSSPTSGGLSYNEQFFGPGTRLTVL.

This chain links TRBV7-6 with TRBJ2-4; D is possibly TRBD1 or TRBD2 (5 bases each). This CDR3 is built from 11 residues. Trimming removed 6 bases from V and 13 bases from J, with 13 bases in between. CDR1 SGHVS and CDR2 FNYEAQ come from the germline V gene. The CDR3 DNA reads as TGTGCCAGCAGGGATGTGGGGGAGCAGTACTTC. Protein product: CASRDVGEQYF.

Points on this clonotype: The germline gene is not matched at one end of the junction; a read error may be the cause. This chain links TRBV4-1 with TRBJ2-7; D remains ambiguous. The germline CDR1 and CDR2 sequences are MGHRA and YSYEKL. The CDR3 totals 13 residues. CDR3 sequence: CASSQEPAYGQYF. The CDR3 region has the DNA TGCGCCAGCAGCCAAGAGCCTGCCTACGGGCAGTACTTC.